This entry is about one T cell receptor (beta chain). This table comes from immunoSEQ multiplex PCR, and its TCRdb copy is limited to in-frame clones, with some not included. The sample consists of millions of clones, roughly 96% of them appearing once. Trimming removed 9 bases at V and 6 bases at J, with 15 bases between. The CDR3 is 12 residues long. Germline CDR1 is SEHNR and CDR2 is FQNEAQ (reference sequence). The sample is drawn from a study of shared clonotypes between healthy human individuals. Material: naive CD4+ T cells sorted from blood. Subset indicated: CD45RA+ positively selected. The chain has TRBV7-9 and TRBJ2-7; perhaps D is TRBD1 or TRBD2 (6 bases each). The TCR comes from a man aged 18 to 29 in good health. CDR3 bases: TGTGCCAGTATTTCACAGGGAGGCGAGCAGTACTTC. Translated: CASISQGGEQYF.